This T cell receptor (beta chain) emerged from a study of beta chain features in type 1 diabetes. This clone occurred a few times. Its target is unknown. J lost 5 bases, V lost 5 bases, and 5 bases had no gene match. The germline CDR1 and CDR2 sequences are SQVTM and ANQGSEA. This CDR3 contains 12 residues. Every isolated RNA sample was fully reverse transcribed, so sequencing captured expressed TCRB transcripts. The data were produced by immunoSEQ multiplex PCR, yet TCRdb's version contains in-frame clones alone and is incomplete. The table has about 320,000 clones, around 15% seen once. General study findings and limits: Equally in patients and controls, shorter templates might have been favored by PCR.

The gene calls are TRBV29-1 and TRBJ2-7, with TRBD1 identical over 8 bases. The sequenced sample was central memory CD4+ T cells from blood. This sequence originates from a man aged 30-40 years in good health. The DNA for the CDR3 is TGCAGCGTTAGGACAGGGCCGAACGAGCAGTACGTC. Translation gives CSVRTGPNEQYV.